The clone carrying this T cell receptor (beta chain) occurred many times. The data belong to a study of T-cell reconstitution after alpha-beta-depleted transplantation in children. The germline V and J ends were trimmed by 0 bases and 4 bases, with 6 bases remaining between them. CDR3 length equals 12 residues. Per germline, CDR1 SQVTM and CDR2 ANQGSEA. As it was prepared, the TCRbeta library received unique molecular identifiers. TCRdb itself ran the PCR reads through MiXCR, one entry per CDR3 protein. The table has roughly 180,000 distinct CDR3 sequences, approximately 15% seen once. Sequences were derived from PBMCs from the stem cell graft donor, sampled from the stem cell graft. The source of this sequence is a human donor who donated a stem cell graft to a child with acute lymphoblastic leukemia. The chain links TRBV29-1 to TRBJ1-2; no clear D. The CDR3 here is CSVEEVSYGYTF. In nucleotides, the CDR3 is TGCAGCGTTGAAGAGGTGAGCTATGGCTACACCTTC.